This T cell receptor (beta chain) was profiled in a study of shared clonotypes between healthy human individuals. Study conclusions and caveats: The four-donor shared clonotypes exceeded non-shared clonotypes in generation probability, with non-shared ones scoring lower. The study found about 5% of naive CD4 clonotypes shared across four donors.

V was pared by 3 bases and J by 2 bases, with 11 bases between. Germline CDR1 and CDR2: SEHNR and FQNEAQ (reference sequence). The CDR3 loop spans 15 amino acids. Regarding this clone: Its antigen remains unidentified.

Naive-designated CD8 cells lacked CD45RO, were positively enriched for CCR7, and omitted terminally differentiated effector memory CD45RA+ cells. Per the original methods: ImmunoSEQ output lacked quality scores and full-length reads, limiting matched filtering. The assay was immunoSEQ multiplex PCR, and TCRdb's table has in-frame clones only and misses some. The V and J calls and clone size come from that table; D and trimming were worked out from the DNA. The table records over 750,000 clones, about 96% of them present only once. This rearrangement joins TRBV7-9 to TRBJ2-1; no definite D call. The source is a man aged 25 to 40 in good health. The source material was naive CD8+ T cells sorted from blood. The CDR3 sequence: CASSFGASPYNEQFF. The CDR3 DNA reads TGTGCCAGCAGCTTCGGCGCCAGTCCCTACAATGAGCAGTTCTTC.